This T cell receptor (beta chain) was recorded in a study of T cell responses to AZD1222 COVID-19 vaccine. In the study overall: Investigators merged groups given second doses at roughly 4 or roughly 12 weeks.

Turning to this clone: The antigen remains undetermined.

The method was immunoSEQ multiplex PCR; TCRdb's version includes in-frame clones alone and lacks a portion of them. The repertoire has fewer than 150,000 clones, over 85% of them found once; the top ten carry roughly 0.9%. The V gene lost 4 bases and the J gene lost 7 bases, with 14 bases spanning the gap. The CDR3 is 13 residues long. CDR1 is SGDLS and CDR2 is YYNGEE in the germline V gene. Study-wide findings and caveats: There were vaccine-associated CD4 TCRs across spike, dominant at 160-218 and 743-854. Spike-specific TCR repertoires showed rising breadth and depth after two AZD1222 doses. Females made up more of the donors, who were largely white British, and clonal diversity may have come out too low.

The J gene is TRBJ1-1, the V gene TRBV9; D gene uncertain. The material was peripheral blood, obtained on day 0 of AZD1222 vaccination. This clonotype originated in an adult in good health. In DNA form, the CDR3 reads TGTGCCAGCAGCCCGGGCAGTCCGGGTGAAGCTTTCTTT. It translates to CASSPGSPGEAFF.